These T cell receptor beta chains were read from a single sample in a study of blood T cell repertoires in COVID-19. Sequencing was performed with immunoSEQ multiplex PCR; in TCRdb, only in-frame clones are kept and a portion is missing. The sample consists of approximately 220,000 clones, around 81% of them appearing once. Sequenced sample: peripheral blood. These receptors were obtained from a woman aged 60-70 years with acute or convalescent COVID-19. CDR3s include the opening cysteine and the closing phenylalanine or tryptophan. D genes are given only for firm matches. For some rows the clone size is stated as once, few or many, or as a class when expanded; others skip it.

CDR3nt: TGTGCCAGCAGCCCGAGGTCCCAACGCACAGATACGCAGTATTTT
CDR3aa: CASSPRSQRTDTQYF
d_gene: NA
abundance: NA
j_gene: TRBJ2-3
v_gene: TRBV7-8

CDR3nt: TGTGCCAGTAGTCCTGGACTAGCGGGGAACACAGATACGCAGTATTTT
CDR3aa: CASSPGLAGNTDTQYF
d_gene: TRBD2
abundance: NA
j_gene: TRBJ2-3
v_gene: TRBV19

CDR3nt: TGTGCCAGCAGTGAAACGTCCCGAGGAGAGACCCAGTACTTC
CDR3aa: CASSETSRGETQYF
d_gene: NA
abundance: NA
j_gene: TRBJ2-5
v_gene: TRBV2

CDR3nt: TGTGCCAGCAGTAAACAGGTTGCTGGAAACACCATATATTTT
CDR3aa: CASSKQVAGNTIYF
d_gene: NA
abundance: NA
j_gene: TRBJ1-3
v_gene: TRBV28

CDR3nt: TGTGCCAGCAGCGAGTCCCTGGCGCGGGGGCTTCTAGAAGAGCAGTTCTTC
CDR3aa: CASSESLARGLLEEQFF
d_gene: NA
abundance: few
j_gene: TRBJ2-1
v_gene: TRBV9

CDR3nt: TGTGCCAGCAGTTTGGGGTGGGCGGGGGAGACCCAGTACTTC
CDR3aa: CASSLGWAGETQYF
d_gene: NA
abundance: once
j_gene: TRBJ2-5
v_gene: TRBV6-6

CDR3nt: TGCGCCAGCAGCTGGGGACAGATCAACTATGGCTACACCTTC
CDR3aa: CASSWGQINYGYTF
d_gene: TRBD1
abundance: NA
j_gene: TRBJ1-2
v_gene: TRBV5-1

CDR3nt: TGTGCCAGCAGCTCGACAGGGATCTATGGCTACACCTTC
CDR3aa: CASSSTGIYGYTF
d_gene: TRBD1
abundance: NA
j_gene: TRBJ1-2
v_gene: TRBV12-3/TRBV12-4

CDR3nt: TGTGCCAGCAGCGGAGGAAACTATGGCTACACCTTC
CDR3aa: CASSGGNYGYTF
d_gene: NA
abundance: few
j_gene: TRBJ1-2
v_gene: TRBV3-1/TRBV3-2

CDR3nt: TGTGCCAGCACCCGACAGGAGAGCTATGGCTACACCTTC
CDR3aa: CASTRQESYGYTF
d_gene: NA
abundance: many
j_gene: TRBJ1-2
v_gene: TRBV19

CDR3nt: NA
CDR3aa: CASSSSDRGYTF
d_gene: NA
abundance: once
j_gene: TRBJ1-2
v_gene: TRBV28

CDR3nt: TGTGCCTGCACTTTGACAGGGGCCAACTATGGCTACACCTTC
CDR3aa: CACTLTGANYGYTF
d_gene: TRBD1
abundance: NA
j_gene: TRBJ1-2
v_gene: TRBV27

CDR3nt: TGTGCCAGCAGCCCCGGGAGAGGAGCCTATGATGGCTACACCTTC
CDR3aa: CASSPGRGAYDGYTF
d_gene: NA
abundance: NA
j_gene: TRBJ1-2
v_gene: TRBV5-4

CDR3nt: TGTGCCAGTAGGCCATCTAGGACTATCCTGTACAATGAGCAGTTCTTC
CDR3aa: CASRPSRTILYNEQFF
d_gene: NA
abundance: once
j_gene: TRBJ2-1
v_gene: TRBV19

CDR3nt: TGTGCCAGCAGTGAAGGATGGGGCTCTCCTGGCTACACCTTC
CDR3aa: CASSEGWGSPGYTF
d_gene: NA
abundance: NA
j_gene: TRBJ1-2
v_gene: TRBV6-1

CDR3nt: TGTGCCAGCAGTGAGGGACTTCCCGCTTACTCCTATAATTCACCCCTCCACTTT
CDR3aa: CASSEGLPAYSYNSPLHF
d_gene: NA
abundance: NA
j_gene: TRBJ1-6
v_gene: TRBV6-1

CDR3nt: TGCAGTGCTAGTGGGCAGGGGGGCCTCGTATCTGGAAACACCATATATTTT
CDR3aa: CSASGQGGLVSGNTIYF
d_gene: TRBD1
abundance: NA
j_gene: TRBJ1-3
v_gene: TRBV20-1

CDR3nt: TGTGCCAGCAGCCTGACAAAAATGGCAGATCAAGAGACCCAGTACTTC
CDR3aa: CASSLTKMADQETQYF
d_gene: NA
abundance: few
j_gene: TRBJ2-5
v_gene: TRBV5-4

CDR3nt: TGCACCAGCAGAACCGGGACTAGCGGGGGTCAATCCGGTCGGTTGTTTTTT
CDR3aa: CTSRTGTSGGQSGRLFF
d_gene: NA
abundance: NA
j_gene: TRBJ2-2
v_gene: TRBV1

CDR3nt: TGCGCCAGCAGCTCCGGACAGTCGCAGACCCAGTACTTC
CDR3aa: CASSSGQSQTQYF
d_gene: NA
abundance: NA
j_gene: TRBJ2-5
v_gene: TRBV5-1

CDR3nt: TGTGCCAGCAGCTTAAGGACAGATTATAGCACAGATACGCAGTATTTT
CDR3aa: CASSLRTDYSTDTQYF
d_gene: NA
abundance: NA
j_gene: TRBJ2-3
v_gene: TRBV5-6

CDR3nt: TGTGCCAGCAGCTTTCGACAGCTCAATCAGCCCCAGCATTTT
CDR3aa: CASSFRQLNQPQHF
d_gene: NA
abundance: NA
j_gene: TRBJ1-5
v_gene: TRBV5-6

CDR3nt: TGTGCCAGCAGCCGGGACTTTAATTCACCCCTCCACTTT
CDR3aa: CASSRDFNSPLHF
d_gene: NA
abundance: once
j_gene: TRBJ1-6
v_gene: TRBV6-5

CDR3nt: TGCGCCAGCAGCGCGACCAGGGGGCGCAGGTCCCAAGAGACCCAGTACTTC
CDR3aa: CASSATRGRRSQETQYF
d_gene: TRBD1
abundance: once
j_gene: TRBJ2-5
v_gene: TRBV5-1

CDR3nt: TGTGCCAGCAGCCAACAGGACAGGGGGAATGAAAAACTGTTTTTT
CDR3aa: CASSQQDRGNEKLFF
d_gene: TRBD1
abundance: NA
j_gene: TRBJ1-4
v_gene: TRBV5-5

CDR3nt: TGTGCCAGCAGCTTTTTGCAGGGGTTCTATGGCTACACCTTC
CDR3aa: CASSFLQGFYGYTF
d_gene: NA
abundance: NA
j_gene: TRBJ1-2
v_gene: TRBV7-9

CDR3nt: TGCGCCAGCAGCTTTGGGACAGGGTGGAACACTGAAGCTTTCTTT
CDR3aa: CASSFGTGWNTEAFF
d_gene: TRBD1
abundance: NA
j_gene: TRBJ1-1
v_gene: TRBV5-1

CDR3nt: TGTGCCAGCAGTTACACTCCGAGCATTCAGTACTTC
CDR3aa: CASSYTPSIQYF
d_gene: NA
abundance: NA
j_gene: TRBJ2-4
v_gene: TRBV6-2/TRBV6-3

CDR3nt: TGTGCCACCAGCAAGGGGGCAAATCAGCCCCAGCATTTT
CDR3aa: CATSKGANQPQHF
d_gene: TRBD1
abundance: NA
j_gene: TRBJ1-5
v_gene: TRBV15

CDR3nt: TGTGCCAGCAGCCAAGGGTCCAGGGCAGAGACCCAGTACTTC
CDR3aa: CASSQGSRAETQYF
d_gene: NA
abundance: NA
j_gene: TRBJ2-5
v_gene: TRBV4-2

CDR3nt: TGTGCCAGCAGCTTAAGCCCGCGGGGGCCCACCGGGGAGCTGTTTTTT
CDR3aa: CASSLSPRGPTGELFF
d_gene: NA
abundance: NA
j_gene: TRBJ2-2
v_gene: TRBV7-3

CDR3nt: TGTGCCAGCAGCTCCTTGGACAGGGCAGACGAGCAGTACTTC
CDR3aa: CASSSLDRADEQYF
d_gene: TRBD1
abundance: NA
j_gene: TRBJ2-7
v_gene: TRBV7-2

CDR3nt: TGTGCCAGCAGCGTAGATCCCAGGAATGGCTACACCTTC
CDR3aa: CASSVDPRNGYTF
d_gene: NA
abundance: NA
j_gene: TRBJ1-2
v_gene: TRBV9

CDR3nt: TGCAGCGTTGGGGACAGGGGAACTGGAAACACCATATATTTT
CDR3aa: CSVGDRGTGNTIYF
d_gene: TRBD1
abundance: few
j_gene: TRBJ1-3
v_gene: TRBV29-1

CDR3nt: TGTGCCAGTAGTATAGCCCAAATCATACCGGGACAGAACACTGAAGCTTTCTTT
CDR3aa: CASSIAQIIPGQNTEAFF
d_gene: NA
abundance: NA
j_gene: TRBJ1-1
v_gene: TRBV19

CDR3nt: TGTGCCAGCAGCTCGACAGGGAACACCGGGGAGCTGTTTTTT
CDR3aa: CASSSTGNTGELFF
d_gene: NA
abundance: NA
j_gene: TRBJ2-2
v_gene: TRBV7-9

CDR3nt: TGTGCCACCACCATTGACAGGCGATTCACGGATACGCAGTATTTT
CDR3aa: CATTIDRRFTDTQYF
d_gene: NA
abundance: NA
j_gene: TRBJ2-3
v_gene: TRBV28

CDR3nt: TGTGCCAGCAGCTTGAAGGGGGCTGAAGCTTTCTTT
CDR3aa: CASSLKGAEAFF
d_gene: NA
abundance: NA
j_gene: TRBJ1-1
v_gene: TRBV11-3

CDR3nt: TGTGCCAGCAGCCGGGAGGTCAACTACAATGAGCAGTTCTTC
CDR3aa: CASSREVNYNEQFF
d_gene: NA
abundance: NA
j_gene: TRBJ2-1
v_gene: TRBV3-1/TRBV3-2

CDR3nt: TGTGCCAGCAGTAGAGCGGCAAGCTACGAGCAGTACTTC
CDR3aa: CASSRAASYEQYF
d_gene: NA
abundance: NA
j_gene: TRBJ2-7
v_gene: TRBV12-3/TRBV12-4

CDR3nt: TGTGCCAGCAGCGACAGGAATTCACCCCTCCACTTT
CDR3aa: CASSDRNSPLHF
d_gene: NA
abundance: NA
j_gene: TRBJ1-6
v_gene: TRBV5-4

CDR3nt: TGTGCCAGCAGCTTACGGGGACAGGGGAATGGCTACACCTTC
CDR3aa: CASSLRGQGNGYTF
d_gene: TRBD1
abundance: NA
j_gene: TRBJ1-2
v_gene: TRBV7-2

CDR3nt: TGTGCCAGCAGCCAAGAAGTAGGGGTGGGTGGCTACACCTTC
CDR3aa: CASSQEVGVGGYTF
d_gene: NA
abundance: NA
j_gene: TRBJ1-2
v_gene: TRBV3-1/TRBV3-2

CDR3nt: TGTGCCAGCAGCCTAAGTTCGGGGTTCGGAAACACCATATATTTT
CDR3aa: CASSLSSGFGNTIYF
d_gene: NA
abundance: NA
j_gene: TRBJ1-3
v_gene: TRBV7-2

CDR3nt: TGTGCCAGCAGCCTCGCCGGGGGGGCCCAAGAGACCCAGTACTTC
CDR3aa: CASSLAGGAQETQYF
d_gene: TRBD2
abundance: NA
j_gene: TRBJ2-5
v_gene: TRBV5-4

CDR3nt: TGTGCCAGCAGCCAGGACAGGGCCGCTGAAGCTTTCTTT
CDR3aa: CASSQDRAAEAFF
d_gene: TRBD1
abundance: NA
j_gene: TRBJ1-1
v_gene: TRBV2

CDR3nt: TGTGCCAGCAGCCAAGATCCGGCGGTGAACACTGAAGCTTTCTTT
CDR3aa: CASSQDPAVNTEAFF
d_gene: NA
abundance: NA
j_gene: TRBJ1-1
v_gene: TRBV3-1/TRBV3-2

CDR3nt: TGTGCCAGCAGCGACACGACAGGGGGTCATGAAAAACTGTTTTTT
CDR3aa: CASSDTTGGHEKLFF
d_gene: TRBD1
abundance: NA
j_gene: TRBJ1-4
v_gene: TRBV2

CDR3nt: TGTGCCAGCAGCTTGGCGCAGGGGGCGTCCCACGAGCAGTACTTC
CDR3aa: CASSLAQGASHEQYF
d_gene: TRBD1
abundance: NA
j_gene: TRBJ2-7
v_gene: TRBV5-6

CDR3nt: TGTGCCACCAGCGGTAGTCTCGGGGCTGAAGCTTTCTTT
CDR3aa: CATSGSLGAEAFF
d_gene: NA
abundance: few
j_gene: TRBJ1-1
v_gene: TRBV15

CDR3nt: TGCAGCGTTGCCACGAGCGGCCACCGGGACTATGGCTACACCTTC
CDR3aa: CSVATSGHRDYGYTF
d_gene: NA
abundance: once
j_gene: TRBJ1-2
v_gene: TRBV29-1

CDR3nt: TGTGCCAGTAGTATAGTCCGGACAGGGGCCACTGAAGCTTTCTTT
CDR3aa: CASSIVRTGATEAFF
d_gene: TRBD1
abundance: NA
j_gene: TRBJ1-1
v_gene: TRBV19